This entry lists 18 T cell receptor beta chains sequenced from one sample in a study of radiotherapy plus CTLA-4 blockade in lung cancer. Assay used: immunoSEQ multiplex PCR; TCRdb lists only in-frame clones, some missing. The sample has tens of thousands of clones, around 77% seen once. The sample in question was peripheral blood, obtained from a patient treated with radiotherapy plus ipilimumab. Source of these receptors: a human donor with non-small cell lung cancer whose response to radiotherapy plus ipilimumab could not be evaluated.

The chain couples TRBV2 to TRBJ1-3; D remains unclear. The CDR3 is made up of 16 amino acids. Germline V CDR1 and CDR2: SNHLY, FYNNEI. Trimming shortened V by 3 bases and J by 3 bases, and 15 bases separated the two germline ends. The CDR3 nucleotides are TGTGCCAGCAGTGAGCAGGTCGTTATTATTGGAAACACCATATATTTT. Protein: CASSEQVVIIGNTIYF.

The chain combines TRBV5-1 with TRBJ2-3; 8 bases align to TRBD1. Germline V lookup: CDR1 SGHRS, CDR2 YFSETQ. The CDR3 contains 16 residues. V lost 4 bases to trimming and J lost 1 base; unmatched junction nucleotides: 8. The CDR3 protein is CASSGLMGQGTDTQYF. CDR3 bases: TGCGCCAGCAGCGGTCTAATGGGACAGGGCACAGATACGCAGTATTTT.

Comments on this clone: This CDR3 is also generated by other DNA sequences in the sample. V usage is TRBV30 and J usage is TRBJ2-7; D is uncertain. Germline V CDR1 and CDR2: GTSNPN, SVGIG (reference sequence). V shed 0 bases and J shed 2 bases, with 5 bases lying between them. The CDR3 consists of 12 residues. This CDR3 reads CAWSVYTYEQYF. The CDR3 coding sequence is TGTGCCTGGAGTGTTTATACCTACGAGCAGTACTTC.

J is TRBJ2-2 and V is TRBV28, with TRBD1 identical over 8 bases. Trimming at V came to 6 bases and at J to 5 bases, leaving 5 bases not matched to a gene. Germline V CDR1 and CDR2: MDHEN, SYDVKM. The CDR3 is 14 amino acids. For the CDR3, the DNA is TGTGCCAGCAGCGGACAGGGTCGGACCGGGGAGCTGTTTTTT. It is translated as CASSGQGRTGELFF.

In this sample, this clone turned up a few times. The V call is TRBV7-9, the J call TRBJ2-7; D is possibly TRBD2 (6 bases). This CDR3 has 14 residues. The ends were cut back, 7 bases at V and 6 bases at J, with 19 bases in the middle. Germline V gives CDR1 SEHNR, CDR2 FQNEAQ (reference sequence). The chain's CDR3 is CASTEVRGGLEQYF. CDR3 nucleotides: TGTGCCAGCACCGAAGTTAGGGGAGGCCTCGAGCAGTACTTC.

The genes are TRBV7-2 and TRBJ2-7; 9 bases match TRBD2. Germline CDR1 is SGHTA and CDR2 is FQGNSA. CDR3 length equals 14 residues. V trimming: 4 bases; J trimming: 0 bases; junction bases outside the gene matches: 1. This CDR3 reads CASSSSGNSYEQYF. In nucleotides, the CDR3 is TGTGCCAGCAGCTCTAGCGGGAACTCCTACGAGCAGTACTTC.

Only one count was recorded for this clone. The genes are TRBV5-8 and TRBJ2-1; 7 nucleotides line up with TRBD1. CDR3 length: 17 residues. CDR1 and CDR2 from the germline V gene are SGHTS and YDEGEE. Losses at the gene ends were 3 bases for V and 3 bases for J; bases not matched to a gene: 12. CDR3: CASSSPRLGQIYNEQFF. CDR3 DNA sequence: TGTGCCAGCAGCTCCCCCCGCCTGGGACAGATCTACAATGAGCAGTTCTTC.

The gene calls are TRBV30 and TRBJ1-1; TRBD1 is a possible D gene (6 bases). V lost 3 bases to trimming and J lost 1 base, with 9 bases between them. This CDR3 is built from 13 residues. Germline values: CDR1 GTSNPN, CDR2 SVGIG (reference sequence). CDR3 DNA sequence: TGTGCCTGGAGCGAACAGGGGAACACTGAAGCTTTCTTT. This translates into CAWSEQGNTEAFF.

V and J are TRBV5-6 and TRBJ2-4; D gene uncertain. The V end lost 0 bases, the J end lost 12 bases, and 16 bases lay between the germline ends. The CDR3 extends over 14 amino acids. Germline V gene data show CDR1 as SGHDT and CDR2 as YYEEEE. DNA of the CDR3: TGTGCCAGCAGCTTGGCCCTCATTCCAGTGGCTCAGTACTTC. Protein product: CASSLALIPVAQYF.

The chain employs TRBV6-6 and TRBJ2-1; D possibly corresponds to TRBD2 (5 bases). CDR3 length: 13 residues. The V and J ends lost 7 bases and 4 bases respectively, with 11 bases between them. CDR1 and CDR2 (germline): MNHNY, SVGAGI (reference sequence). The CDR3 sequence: CASTLRGYNEQFF. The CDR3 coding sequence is TGTGCCAGCACCCTACGGGGTTACAATGAGCAGTTCTTC.

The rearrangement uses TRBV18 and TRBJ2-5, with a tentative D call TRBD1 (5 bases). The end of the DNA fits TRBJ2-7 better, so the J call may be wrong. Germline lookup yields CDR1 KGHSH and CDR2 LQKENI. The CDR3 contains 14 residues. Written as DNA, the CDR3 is TGTGCCAGCTCACCCCAAGGGGAACCCTACGAGCAGTACTTC. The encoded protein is CASSPQGEPYEQYF.

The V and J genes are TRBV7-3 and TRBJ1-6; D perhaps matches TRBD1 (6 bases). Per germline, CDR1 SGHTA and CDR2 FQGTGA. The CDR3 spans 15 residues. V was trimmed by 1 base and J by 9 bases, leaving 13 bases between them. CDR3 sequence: CASSLRGTGISPLHF. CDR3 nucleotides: TGTGCCAGCAGCTTAAGGGGTACAGGGATTTCACCCCTCCACTTT.

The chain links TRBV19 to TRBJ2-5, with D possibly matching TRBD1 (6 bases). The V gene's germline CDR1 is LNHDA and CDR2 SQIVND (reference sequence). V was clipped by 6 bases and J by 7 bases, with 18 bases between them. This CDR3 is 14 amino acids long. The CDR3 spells CASRNRENLGTQYF. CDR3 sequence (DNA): TGTGCCAGTAGGAACAGGGAAAACCTGGGGACCCAGTACTTC.

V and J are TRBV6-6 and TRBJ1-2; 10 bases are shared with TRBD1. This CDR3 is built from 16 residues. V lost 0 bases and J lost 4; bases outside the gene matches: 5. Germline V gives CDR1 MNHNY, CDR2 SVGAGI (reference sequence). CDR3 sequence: CASSYSGGTGVYGYTF. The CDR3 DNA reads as TGTGCCAGCAGTTACTCGGGCGGGACAGGGGTCTATGGCTACACCTTC.

The CDR3 region has the DNA TGCAGCGGCAGGTCCTCCTACGAGCAGTACTTC. Translating it yields CSGRSSYEQYF. V and J are TRBV29-1 and TRBJ2-7; no clear D gene. The CDR3 totals 11 residues. Germline values: CDR1 SQVTM, CDR2 ANQGSEA. The ends were cut back, 7 bases at V and 0 bases at J, with 7 bases in the middle.

Here the CDR3 DNA reads TGTGCCAGCAGCTTATTGGGTGGACAGGGGGGACGTACCTACGAGCAGTACTTC. This gives the protein CASSLLGGQGGRTYEQYF. The rearrangement joins TRBV7-9 to TRBJ2-7, with 10 positions matching TRBD1. Germline-derived CDR1 and CDR2 are SEHNR and FQNEAQ (reference sequence). The CDR3 is 18 residues long. With V trimmed by 2 bases and J by 2 bases, 12 bases remained unmatched. The full variable domain, its missing parts supplied by reference TRBV7-9 and TRBJ2-7, is DTGVSQNPRHKITKRGQNVTFRCDPISEHNRLYWYRQTLGQGPEFLTYFQNEAQLEKSRLLSDRFSAERPKGSFSTLEIQRTEQGDSAMYLCASSLLGGQGGRTYEQYFGPGTRLTVT.

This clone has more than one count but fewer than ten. The CDR3 region is CASSQVLAGASTDTQYF. CDR3 DNA sequence: TGCGCCAGCAGCCAAGTCCTCGCGGGGGCCAGCACAGATACGCAGTATTTT. V gene TRBV4-1 combines with J gene TRBJ2-3; weak D call: TRBD2 (7 bases). Trimming removed 1 base at V and 0 bases at J, with 14 bases between. The CDR3 is 17 residues long. Per the germline V gene, CDR1 is MGHRA and CDR2 is YSYEKL.

In DNA form, the CDR3 reads TGTGCCAGCAGCCTTACAGGGGTTAGTGAGCAGTTCTTC. This encodes CASSLTGVSEQFF. V and J are TRBV7-9 and TRBJ2-1; the match to TRBD1 covers 7 bases. The CDR3 length is 13 residues. Trimming removed 5 bases from V and 9 bases from J; junction bases left unmatched: 7. The germline CDR1 and CDR2 sequences are SEHNR and FQNEAQ (reference sequence).